These 13 T cell receptor beta chains originate from one sample sequenced in a study of radiotherapy plus CTLA-4 blockade in lung cancer. The data were produced by immunoSEQ multiplex PCR, yet TCRdb's version contains in-frame clones alone and is incomplete. The sample has around 30,000 clones, roughly 71% seen once; the top ten hold roughly 5%. The sequences come from peripheral blood, collected from a patient treated with radiotherapy plus ipilimumab. The receptors shown here come from a human donor with non-small cell lung cancer whose response to radiotherapy plus ipilimumab could not be evaluated.

The CDR3 loop reads CASSLVGQAIETQYF. CDR3 in DNA: TGTGCCAGCAGCTTAGTTGGTCAGGCAATAGAGACCCAGTACTTC. This chain uses TRBV7-9 with TRBJ2-5; D gene uncertain. Germline V CDR1 and CDR2: SEHNR, FQNEAQ (reference sequence). The germline V and J ends were trimmed by 1 base and 4 bases, with 13 bases remaining between them. CDR3 length: 15 residues.

As to this clone: In the same sample, other DNA sequences code for this CDR3. The V and J genes are TRBV7-2 and TRBJ1-3, with TRBD1 as a possible D gene (5 bases). CDR3 length: 14 amino acids. V was pared by 2 bases and J by 5 bases, with 10 bases between. The germline V gene encodes CDR1 SGHTA and CDR2 FQGNSA. CDR3 region: CASSLRAGRNTIYF. The CDR3 nucleotides are TGTGCCAGCAGCTTACGGGCAGGGCGAAACACCATATATTTT.

This rearrangement joins TRBV29-1 to TRBJ2-1, with 7 bases fitting TRBD1. This CDR3 region has 15 residues. Trimming at V came to 6 bases and at J to 0 bases, leaving 8 bases not matched to a gene. Germline V gene lookup returns CDR1 SQVTM and CDR2 ANQGSEA. This CDR3 reads CSVATGISSYNEQFF. In DNA form, the CDR3 reads TGCAGCGTAGCGACAGGGATTAGCTCCTACAATGAGCAGTTCTTC.

The V call is TRBV10-2, the J call TRBJ2-5; 8 bases match TRBD2. The CDR3 totals 12 residues. Germline CDR1 WSHSY, CDR2 SAAADI. Trimming at V came to 5 bases and at J to 9 bases, leaving 5 bases not matched to a gene. The chain's CDR3 is CASSIRGGPQYF. As DNA, the CDR3 is TGCGCCAGCAGTATCCGGGGGGGTCCCCAGTACTTC.

The chain carries TRBV28 and TRBJ2-5, with TRBD2 matching 14 bases. The CDR3 is 15 residues long. The V and J ends lost 7 bases and 5 bases, in that order; junction bases with no gene match: 6. Germline CDR1 and CDR2: MDHEN and SYDVKM. The CDR3 region has the DNA TGTGCCAGCATCACGGGACTAGCGGGAGTGGAGACCCAGTACTTC. This encodes CASITGLAGVETQYF.

This rearrangement joins TRBV6-5 to TRBJ2-1, with D possibly being TRBD1 (6 bases). The CDR3 has 14 residues. The germline V gene encodes CDR1 MNHEY and CDR2 SVGAGI. The V and J ends lost 8 bases and 6 bases respectively, with 17 bases between them. The CDR3 DNA reads TGTGCCAGCCAAAAACAGGGAATTGGCAATGAGCAGTTCTTC. As protein: CASQKQGIGNEQFF.

The gene calls are TRBV5-6 and TRBJ2-3; D not certain. The V end was cut by 7 bases, the J end by 2 bases, with 14 bases between. The germline gives CDR1 SGHDT, CDR2 YYEEEE. This CDR3 is built from 14 residues. CDR3 DNA: TGTGCCAGCGACAAGGCCAGGAACACAGATACGCAGTATTTT. Encoded protein: CASDKARNTDTQYF. The complete variable domain, with remaining parts taken from reference TRBV5-6 and TRBJ2-3, reads DAGVTQSPTHLIKTRGQQVTLRCSPKSGHDTVSWYQQALGQGPQFIFQYYEEEERQRGNFPDRFSGHQFPNYSSELNVNALLLGDSALYLCASDKARNTDTQYFGPGTRLTVL.

This clone is termed medium-sized. The chain uses TRBV5-6 and TRBJ2-7; 9 bases fit TRBD2. The V segment lost 4 bases and the J segment 2 bases; nucleotides outside the gene matches: 13. Germline CDR1 SGHDT, CDR2 YYEEEE. The length of the CDR3 is 17 residues. The CDR3 protein is CASSGGGWVAGAYEQYF. The DNA for the CDR3 is TGTGCCAGCAGCGGTGGGGGTTGGGTAGCGGGGGCCTACGAGCAGTACTTC.

As DNA, the CDR3 is TGTGCCAGCAGCCGGGGACAGGGGACTGAAGCTTTCTTT. Translated, it gives CASSRGQGTEAFF. V usage is TRBV7-2 and J usage is TRBJ1-1, with TRBD1 matching 10 bases. With 5 bases clipped from V and 5 bases from J, the junction kept 2 bases outside the gene matches. Germline CDR1 reads SGHTA; CDR2 reads FQGNSA. The CDR3 runs to 13 residues.

This clone appeared once. The CDR3 loop is CASSLDGRVNTEAFF. DNA of the CDR3: TGTGCCAGCAGCTTAGATGGCAGGGTGAACACTGAAGCTTTCTTT. The chain combines TRBV11-3 with TRBJ1-1; D is perhaps TRBD1 (5 bases). Per germline, CDR1 SGHNT and CDR2 YENEEA. Trimming took 0 bases from V and 0 from J, leaving 8 bases between them. CDR3 length: 15 amino acids.

This chain links TRBV7-2 with TRBJ2-7, with 12 bases that match TRBD2. CDR3 size: 15 residues. CDR1 SGHTA and CDR2 FQGNSA come from the germline V gene. V shed 3 bases and J 9 bases; nucleotides not matched to a gene: 9. The CDR3, as DNA: TGTGCCAGCAGCTTCCGGACTAGCGGGAATCCTTGGCAGTACTTC. This codes for CASSFRTSGNPWQYF.

As to this clone: Mismatch with germline at one junction end may stem from a read error. The chain employs TRBV28 and TRBJ2-7; 8 bases are a match to TRBD2. CDR1 MDHEN and CDR2 SYDVKM come from the germline V gene. The CDR3 extends over 14 amino acids. The CDR3 spells CTSRVIGRGYEQYF. The CDR3 nucleotides read TGTACCAGCAGAGTAATCGGGAGGGGTTACGAGCAGTACTTC.

The CDR3 sequence is CASSFRGSAYNEQFF. In DNA form, the CDR3 reads TGTGCCAGCAGCTTTAGAGGATCCGCCTACAATGAGCAGTTCTTC. The chain links TRBV5-6 to TRBJ2-1; unclear D gene. Trimming cost V 2 bases and J 2 bases, with 11 bases left between them. The CDR3 runs to 15 residues. Germline V gives CDR1 SGHDT, CDR2 YYEEEE.